The 16 T cell receptor beta chains listed next were all sequenced from one sample in a study of T cells in Graves' hyperthyroidism and ophthalmopathy. Amplified regions were TCR beta CDR3 sequences from RNA transcripts. The primer set for the first-round RT-PCR of the TCR CDR3 was HTBI. TCRdb re-derived calls from the multiplex PCR reads in MiXCR, one entry per CDR3 protein. The data hold 110,000 to 150,000 distinct CDR3 sequences, with over 20% observed a single time. Sequencing input: blood. These receptors all come from a woman in her fifties or sixties with Graves' hyperthyroidism that later progressed to Graves' ophthalmopathy.

This clonotype was seen once. With a much larger clone just one base away, this may be a read error. The V gene is TRBV28, the J gene TRBJ1-5; D is undetermined. CDR3 length: 12 residues. The germline V gene encodes CDR1 MDHEN and CDR2 SYDVKM. The CDR3 nucleotides read TGTGCCAGCTTAGGTGCGAATCGGCCCCAGCATTTT. The encoded protein is CASLGANRPQHF.

At least ten counts were recorded for this clonotype. The rearrangement uses TRBV20-1 and TRBJ1-1; possible D gene TRBD1, 5 bases. V was pared by 2 bases and J by 4 bases, with 5 bases between. The CDR3 is 11 amino acids. Per germline, CDR1 DFQATT and CDR2 SNEGSKA (reference sequence). This chain's CDR3 is CSARQGTEAFF. CDR3 coding DNA: TGCAGTGCTAGACAGGGCACTGAAGCTTTCTTT.

There are many counts of this clonotype. The rearrangement uses TRBV5-1 and TRBJ2-4; possible D gene TRBD2, 6 bases. V was pared by 1 base and J by 0 bases, with 11 bases between. CDR1 is SGHRS, CDR2 YFSETQ, per germline. The CDR3 sequence is 16 residues long. As DNA, the CDR3 is TGCGCCAGCAGCTTGTTTTCTAGCGAAGCCAAAAACATTCAGTACTTC. This gives the protein CASSLFSSEAKNIQYF.

The gene calls are TRBV2 and TRBJ2-3, with TRBD2 matching over 14 bases. This CDR3 comprises 17 residues. Germline V CDR1 and CDR2: SNHLY, FYNNEI. J gave up 4 bases and V 4 bases, and 7 bases lay outside the gene matches. CDR3: CASSATSGRAFADTQYF. The CDR3 DNA is TGTGCCAGCAGTGCGACTAGCGGGAGGGCCTTTGCAGATACGCAGTATTTT.

The chain uses TRBV11-3 and TRBJ2-3; the match to TRBD2 covers 12 bases. The CDR3 runs 16 residues. CDR1 SGHNT and CDR2 YENEEA come from the germline V gene. The V segment lost 5 bases and the J segment 5 bases; nucleotides outside the gene matches: 8. CDR3 region: CASSLRLAGVGDTQYF. The CDR3 nucleotides read TGTGCCAGCAGCCTCCGACTAGCGGGAGTGGGAGATACGCAGTATTTT.

The gene calls are TRBV5-1 and TRBJ2-2, with TRBD2 as a possible D gene (6 bases). The CDR3 loop spans 16 amino acids. The ends were cut back, 2 bases at V and 4 bases at J, with 15 bases in the middle. Germline values: CDR1 SGHRS, CDR2 YFSETQ. CDR3 amino acids: CASSFEPGVSTGELFF. The DNA of the CDR3 is TGCGCCAGCAGCTTTGAGCCGGGAGTGAGCACCGGGGAGCTGTTTTTT. Supplemented by reference TRBV5-1 and TRBJ2-2, the full variable domain reads KAGVTQTPRYLIKTRGQQVTLSCSPISGHRSVSWYQQTPGQGLQFLFEYFSETQRNKGNFPGRFSGRQFSNSRSEMNVSTLELGDSALYLCASSFEPGVSTGELFFGEGSRLTVL.

This clonotype was counted ten times or more. V is TRBV3-1 and J is TRBJ1-1, with D possibly being TRBD1 (6 bases). Germline lookup yields CDR1 LGHDT and CDR2 YNNKEL (reference sequence). With 3 bases removed from V and 5 bases from J, the gap between germline ends came to 10 bases. CDR3 length: 13 amino acids. CDR3 sequence: CASSQGGTTEAFF. CDR3 in DNA: TGTGCCAGCAGCCAGGGGGGGACAACTGAAGCTTTCTTT.

This clonotype was picked up many times. The chain combines TRBV12-3 or TRBV12-4 with TRBJ2-1; no firm D call. The CDR3 runs to 13 residues. The V gene lost 1 base and the J gene lost 3 bases, with 4 bases spanning the gap. The CDR3 reads CASSLVLYNEQFF. CDR3 coding DNA: TGTGCCAGCAGTTTAGTACTCTACAATGAGCAGTTCTTC.

The table lists this clonotype with many counts. The chain carries TRBV5-1 and TRBJ2-3, with 8 nucleotides matching TRBD1. Germline CDR1 reads SGHRS; CDR2 reads YFSETQ. With V trimmed by 0 bases and J by 4 bases, 4 bases remained unmatched. The CDR3 runs 15 residues. CDR3 bases: TGCGCCAGCAGCTTGGGACAGGGGATACCAGATACGCAGTATTTT. It encodes CASSLGQGIPDTQYF.

This clonotype was recorded a few times. This rearrangement joins TRBV11-2 to TRBJ2-4; D is perhaps TRBD2 (6 bases). The V gene's germline CDR1 is SGHAT and CDR2 FQNNGV. This CDR3 comprises 13 residues. Trimming removed 4 bases at V and 12 bases at J, with 16 bases between. Here the CDR3 reads CASSSTGLPSQYF. The CDR3 region has the DNA TGTGCCAGCAGCTCAACGGGACTCCCGAGTCAGTACTTC.

This clonotype occurred a few times. This chain joins TRBV9 and TRBJ2-3; 10 bases match TRBD2. The CDR3 is 21 residues long. V was clipped by 3 bases and J by 0 bases; unmatched bases: 19. Germline V gene data show CDR1 as SGDLS and CDR2 as YYNGEE. Here the CDR3 reads CASSERDPGTSVTSSTDTQYF. The CDR3 coding sequence is TGTGCCAGCAGCGAGAGGGACCCCGGGACTAGCGTCACCTCTAGCACAGATACGCAGTATTTT.

This clonotype was counted at least ten times. This rearrangement joins TRBV28 to TRBJ2-3; D call uncertain. The CDR3 sequence is 13 residues long. The germline V and J ends were trimmed by 10 bases and 1 base, with 12 bases remaining between them. In germline, CDR1 is MDHEN, CDR2 SYDVKM. CDR3 nucleotides: TGTGCCACCCGTACCTCCGGCACAGATACGCAGTATTTT. It encodes CATRTSGTDTQYF.

This clonotype was counted at least ten times. The V gene is TRBV3-1, the J gene TRBJ2-3; D perhaps matches TRBD2 (5 bases). The V gene's germline CDR1 is LGHDT and CDR2 YNNKEL (reference sequence). Between the trimmed V and J ends, which lost 0 bases and 6 bases, there was a span of 7 bases. The CDR3 length is 13 residues. For the CDR3, the DNA is TGTGCCAGCAGCCAAGATTCGGGGGATACGCAGTATTTT. It encodes CASSQDSGDTQYF.

In this sample, this clonotype turned up many times. CDR3 protein: CASSSRGLAVNTGELFF. CDR3 bases: TGTGCCAGCAGCTCCCGTGGACTAGCGGTAAACACCGGGGAGCTGTTTTTT. The chain is built from TRBV9 and TRBJ2-2; 10 nucleotides match TRBD2. CDR3 length: 17 amino acids. Trimming cost V 4 bases and J 2 bases; bases outside gene matches: 8. The germline V gene encodes CDR1 SGDLS and CDR2 YYNGEE.

The chain links TRBV28 to TRBJ2-3; tentative D call: TRBD1 (5 bases). Germline assignment: CDR1 MDHEN and CDR2 SYDVKM. V lost 3 bases and J lost 4, with 8 bases in between. The CDR3 totals 13 residues. CDR3 coding DNA: TGTGCCAGCAGTTTCCAGGGTTCAGATACGCAGTATTTT. It specifies CASSFQGSDTQYF.

V is TRBV12-5 and J is TRBJ2-5; maybe TRBD1 (6 bases). The CDR3 is 13 residues long. Deletions cut 5 bases from V and 6 bases from J, with 13 bases between. Germline lookup yields CDR1 LGHNT and CDR2 FRNRAP. CDR3: CASGRDRSKTQYF. The CDR3 DNA sequence: TGTGCTAGTGGTCGAGACAGGTCCAAGACCCAGTACTTC.